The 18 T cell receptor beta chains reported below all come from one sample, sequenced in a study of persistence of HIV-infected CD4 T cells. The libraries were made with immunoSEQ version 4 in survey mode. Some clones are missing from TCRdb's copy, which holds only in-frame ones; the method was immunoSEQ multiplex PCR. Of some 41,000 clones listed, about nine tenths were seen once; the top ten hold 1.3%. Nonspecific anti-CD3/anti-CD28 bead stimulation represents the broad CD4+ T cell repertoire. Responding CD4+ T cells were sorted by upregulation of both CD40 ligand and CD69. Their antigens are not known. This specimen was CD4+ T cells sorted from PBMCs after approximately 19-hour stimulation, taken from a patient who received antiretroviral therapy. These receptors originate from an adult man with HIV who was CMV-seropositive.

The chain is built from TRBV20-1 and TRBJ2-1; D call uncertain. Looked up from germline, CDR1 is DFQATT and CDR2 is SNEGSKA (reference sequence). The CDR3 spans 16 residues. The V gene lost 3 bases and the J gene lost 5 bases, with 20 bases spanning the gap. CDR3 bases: TGCAGTGCTAGTGGGCCAAGGGCCGGTAACGACAATGAGCAGTTCTTC. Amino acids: CSASGPRAGNDNEQFF.

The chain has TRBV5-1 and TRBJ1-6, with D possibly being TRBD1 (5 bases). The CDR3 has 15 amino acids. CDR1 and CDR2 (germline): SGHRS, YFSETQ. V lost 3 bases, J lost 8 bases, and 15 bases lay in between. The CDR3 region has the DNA TGCGCCAGCAGCTGGACGATGGGGCAGGATTCACCCCTCCACTTT. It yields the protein CASSWTMGQDSPLHF.

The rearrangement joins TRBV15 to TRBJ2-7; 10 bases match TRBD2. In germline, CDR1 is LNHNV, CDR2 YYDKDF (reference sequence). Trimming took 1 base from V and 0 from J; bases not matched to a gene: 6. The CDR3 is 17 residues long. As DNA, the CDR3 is TGTGCCACCAGCAGAGCCGGACTAGCGGCCAGCTCCTACGAGCAGTACTTC. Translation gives CATSRAGLAASSYEQYF.

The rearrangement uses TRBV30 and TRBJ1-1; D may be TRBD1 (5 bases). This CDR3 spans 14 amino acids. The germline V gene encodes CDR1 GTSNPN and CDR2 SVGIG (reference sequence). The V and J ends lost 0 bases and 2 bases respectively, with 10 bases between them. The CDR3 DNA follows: TGTGCCTGGAGTGTAAGGGGTAGCAACACTGAAGCTTTCTTT. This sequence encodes CAWSVRGSNTEAFF. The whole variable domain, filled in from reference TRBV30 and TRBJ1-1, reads SQTIHQWPATLVQPVGSPLSLECTVEGTSNPNLYWYRQAAGRGLQLLFYSVGIGQISSEVPQNLSASRPQDRQFILSSKKLLLSDSGFYLCAWSVRGSNTEAFFGQGTRLTVV.

CDR3 DNA: TGTGCCAGCAGTGAAGAGGGCTATCTCTACGAGCAGTACTTC. Its protein is CASSEEGYLYEQYF. This chain links TRBV2 with TRBJ2-7; D is undetermined. The germline V and J ends were trimmed by 1 base and 3 bases, with 10 bases remaining between them. CDR1 is SNHLY and CDR2 is FYNNEI in the germline V gene. CDR3 length: 14 amino acids.

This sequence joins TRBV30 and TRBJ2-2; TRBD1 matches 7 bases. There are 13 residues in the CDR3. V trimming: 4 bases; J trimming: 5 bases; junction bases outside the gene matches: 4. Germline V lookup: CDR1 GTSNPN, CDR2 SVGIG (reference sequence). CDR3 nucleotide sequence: TGTGCCTGGAAGGGGGCCGCAACCGGGGAGCTGTTTTTT. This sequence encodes CAWKGAATGELFF.

The CDR3 loop is CASSQVVEPLPLGYTF. The CDR3 DNA sequence: TGCGCCAGCAGCCAAGTTGTGGAGCCTCTACCTCTTGGCTACACCTTC. V gene TRBV4-3 combines with J gene TRBJ1-2; D gene uncertain. CDR3 size: 16 residues. Germline V gene lookup returns CDR1 LGHNA and CDR2 YSLEER. Trimming removed 1 base from V and 7 bases from J, with 19 bases in between.

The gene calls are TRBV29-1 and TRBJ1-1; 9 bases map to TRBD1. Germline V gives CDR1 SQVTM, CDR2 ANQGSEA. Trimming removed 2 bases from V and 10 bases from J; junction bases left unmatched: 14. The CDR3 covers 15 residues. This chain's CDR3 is CSVESDRGGKGVAFF. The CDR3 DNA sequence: TGCAGCGTTGAATCAGACAGGGGGGGCAAAGGGGTAGCTTTCTTT.

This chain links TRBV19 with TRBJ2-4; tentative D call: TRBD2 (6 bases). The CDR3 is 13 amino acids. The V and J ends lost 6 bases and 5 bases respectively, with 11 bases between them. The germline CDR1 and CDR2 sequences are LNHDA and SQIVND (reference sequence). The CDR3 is CASRRGRENIQYF. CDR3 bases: TGTGCCAGTAGACGGGGGAGAGAAAACATTCAGTACTTC.

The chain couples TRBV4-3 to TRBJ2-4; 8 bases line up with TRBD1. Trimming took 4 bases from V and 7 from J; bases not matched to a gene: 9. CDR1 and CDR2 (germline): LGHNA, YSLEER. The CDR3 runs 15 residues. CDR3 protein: CASSRQSTGDNIQYF. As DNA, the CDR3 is TGCGCCAGCAGCCGACAATCGACAGGGGATAACATTCAGTACTTC.

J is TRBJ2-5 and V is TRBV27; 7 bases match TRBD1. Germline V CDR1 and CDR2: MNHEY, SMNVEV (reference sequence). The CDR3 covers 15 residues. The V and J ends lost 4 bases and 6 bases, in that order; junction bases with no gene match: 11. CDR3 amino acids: CASSSTPQGPQTQYF. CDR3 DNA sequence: TGTGCCAGCAGTTCTACCCCACAGGGGCCGCAGACCCAGTACTTC.

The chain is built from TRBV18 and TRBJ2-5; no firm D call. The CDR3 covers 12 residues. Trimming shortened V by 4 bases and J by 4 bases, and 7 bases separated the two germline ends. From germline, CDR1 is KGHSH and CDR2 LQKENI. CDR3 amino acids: CASSQAAETQYF. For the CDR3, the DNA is TGTGCCAGCTCACAGGCGGCAGAGACCCAGTACTTC.

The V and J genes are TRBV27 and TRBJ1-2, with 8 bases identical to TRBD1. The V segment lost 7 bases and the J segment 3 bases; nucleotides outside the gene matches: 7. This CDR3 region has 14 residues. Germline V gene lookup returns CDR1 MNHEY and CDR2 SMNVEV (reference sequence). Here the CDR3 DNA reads TGTGCCAGCACTGGACAGGGTTCGGACTATGGCTACACCTTC. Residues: CASTGQGSDYGYTF.

CDR3 in amino acids: CASSDTGLATDTQYF. In nucleotides, the CDR3 is TGTGCCAGCAGCGATACGGGACTAGCGACAGATACGCAGTATTTT. This chain joins TRBV2 and TRBJ2-3; TRBD2 aligns across 10 bases. Germline CDR1 is SNHLY and CDR2 is FYNNEI. The CDR3 runs 15 residues. V was clipped by 6 bases and J by 3 bases; unmatched bases: 6.

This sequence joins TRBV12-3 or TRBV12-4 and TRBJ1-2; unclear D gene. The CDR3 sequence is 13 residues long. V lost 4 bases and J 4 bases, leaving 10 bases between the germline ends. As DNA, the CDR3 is TGTGCCAGCAGTTCAGCCCCCGGCTATGGCTACACCTTC. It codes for CASSSAPGYGYTF.

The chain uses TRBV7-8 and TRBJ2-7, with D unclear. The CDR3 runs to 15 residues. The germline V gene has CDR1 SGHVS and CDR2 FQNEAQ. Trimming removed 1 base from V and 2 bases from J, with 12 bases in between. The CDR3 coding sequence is TGTGCCAGCAGCTTAGAAGTACATCATGCCTACGAGCAGTACTTC. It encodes CASSLEVHHAYEQYF.

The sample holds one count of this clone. The CDR3 region is CASSFRTSGYTF. In nucleotides, the CDR3 is TGTGCCAGCAGTTTTAGGACGAGTGGCTACACCTTC. The chain joins TRBV12-3 or TRBV12-4 to TRBJ1-2; D call uncertain. The CDR3 is made up of 12 amino acids. Trimming pared 3 bases from V and 7 bases from J, leaving 9 bases between.

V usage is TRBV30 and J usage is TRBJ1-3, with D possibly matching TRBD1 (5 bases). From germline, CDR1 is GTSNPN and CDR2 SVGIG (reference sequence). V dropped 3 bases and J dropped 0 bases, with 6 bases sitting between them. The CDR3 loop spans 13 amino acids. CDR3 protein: CAWSGGSGNTIYF. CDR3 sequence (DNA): TGTGCCTGGAGCGGGGGCTCTGGAAACACCATATATTTT.